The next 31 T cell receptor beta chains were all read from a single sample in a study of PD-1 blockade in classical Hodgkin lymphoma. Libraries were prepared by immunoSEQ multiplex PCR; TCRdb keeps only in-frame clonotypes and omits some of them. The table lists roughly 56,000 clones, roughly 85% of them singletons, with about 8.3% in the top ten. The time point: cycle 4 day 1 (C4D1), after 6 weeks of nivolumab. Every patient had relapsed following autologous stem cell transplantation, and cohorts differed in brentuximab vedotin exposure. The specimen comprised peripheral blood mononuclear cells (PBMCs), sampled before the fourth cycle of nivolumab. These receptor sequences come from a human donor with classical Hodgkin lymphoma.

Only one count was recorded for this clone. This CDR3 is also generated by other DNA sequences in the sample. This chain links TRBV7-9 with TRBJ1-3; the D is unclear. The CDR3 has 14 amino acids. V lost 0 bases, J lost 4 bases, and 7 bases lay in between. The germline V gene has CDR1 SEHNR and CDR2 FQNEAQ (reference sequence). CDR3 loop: CASSLAGSGNTIYF. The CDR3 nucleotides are TGTGCCAGCAGCTTAGCGGGGTCCGGAAACACCATATATTTT. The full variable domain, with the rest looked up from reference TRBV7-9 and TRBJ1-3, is DTGVSQNPRHKITKRGQNVTFRCDPISEHNRLYWYRQTLGQGPEFLTYFQNEAQLEKSRLLSDRFSAERPKGSFSTLEIQRTEQGDSAMYLCASSLAGSGNTIYFGEGSWLTVV.

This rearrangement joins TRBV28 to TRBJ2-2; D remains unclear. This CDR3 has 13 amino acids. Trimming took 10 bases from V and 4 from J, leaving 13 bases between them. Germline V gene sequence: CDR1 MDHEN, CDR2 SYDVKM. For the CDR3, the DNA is TGTGCCACCGGTCCCTCGGGCACCGGGGAGCTGTTTTTT. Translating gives CATGPSGTGELFF.

The CDR3 DNA sequence: TGTGCCAGCAGCCCCCCACGTGGGGGGCACGAGACCCAGTACTTC. Protein: CASSPPRGGHETQYF. The chain combines TRBV9 with TRBJ2-5, with D possibly called TRBD1 or TRBD2 (6 bases each). This CDR3 is 15 amino acids long. CDR1 is SGDLS, CDR2 YYNGEE, per germline. V lost 4 bases to trimming and J lost 5 bases, with 18 bases between them. The whole variable domain, filled in from reference TRBV9 and TRBJ2-5, reads DSGVTQTPKHLITATGQRVTLRCSPRSGDLSVYWYQQSLDQGLQFLIQYYNGEERAKGNILERFSAQQFPDLHSELNLSSLELGDSALYFCASSPPRGGHETQYFGPGTRLLVL.

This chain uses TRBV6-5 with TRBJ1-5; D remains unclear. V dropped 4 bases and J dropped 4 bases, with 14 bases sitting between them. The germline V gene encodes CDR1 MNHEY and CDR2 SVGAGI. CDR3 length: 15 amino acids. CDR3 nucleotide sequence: TGTGCCAGCAGTTTATATAGGACGGAAAATCAGCCCCAGCATTTT. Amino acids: CASSLYRTENQPQHF.

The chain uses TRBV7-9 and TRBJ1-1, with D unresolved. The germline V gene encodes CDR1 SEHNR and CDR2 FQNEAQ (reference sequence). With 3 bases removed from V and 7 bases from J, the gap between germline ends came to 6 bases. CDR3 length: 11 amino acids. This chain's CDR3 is CASSLINEAFF. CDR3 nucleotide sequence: TGTGCCAGCAGCTTGATAAATGAAGCTTTCTTT.

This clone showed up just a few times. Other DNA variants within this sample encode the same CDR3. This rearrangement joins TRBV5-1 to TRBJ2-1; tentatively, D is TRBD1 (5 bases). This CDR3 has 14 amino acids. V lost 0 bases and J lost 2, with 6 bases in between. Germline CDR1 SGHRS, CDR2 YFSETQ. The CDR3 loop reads CASSLGQTYNEQFF. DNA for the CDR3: TGCGCCAGCAGCTTGGGACAGACCTACAATGAGCAGTTCTTC.

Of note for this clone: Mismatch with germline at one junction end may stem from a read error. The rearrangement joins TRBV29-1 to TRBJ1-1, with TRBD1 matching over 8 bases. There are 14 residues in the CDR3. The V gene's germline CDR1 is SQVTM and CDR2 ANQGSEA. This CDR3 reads CSVEAGGQNTEAFF. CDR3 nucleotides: TGCAGCGTAGAAGCAGGGGGCCAGAACACTGAAGCTTTCTTT.

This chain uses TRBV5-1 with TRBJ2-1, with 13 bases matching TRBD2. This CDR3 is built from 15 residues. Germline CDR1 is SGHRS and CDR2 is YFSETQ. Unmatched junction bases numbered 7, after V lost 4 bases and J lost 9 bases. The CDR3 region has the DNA TGCGCCAGCAGCCTTGTAGGGACTAGCGGGGCTGAGCAGTTCTTC. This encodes CASSLVGTSGAEQFF.

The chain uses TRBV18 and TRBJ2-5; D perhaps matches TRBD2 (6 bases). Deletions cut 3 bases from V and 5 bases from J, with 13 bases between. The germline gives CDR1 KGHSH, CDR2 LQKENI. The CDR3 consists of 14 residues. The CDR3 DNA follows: TGTGCCAGCTCACCCAGAGGTGGGGGGGAGACCCAGTACTTC. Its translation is CASSPRGGGETQYF.

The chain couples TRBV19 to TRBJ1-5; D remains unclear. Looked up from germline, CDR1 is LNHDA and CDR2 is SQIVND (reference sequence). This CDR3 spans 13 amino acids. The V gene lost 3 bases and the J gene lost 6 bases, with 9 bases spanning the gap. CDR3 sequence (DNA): TGTGCCAGTAGTATCAGTGTGGCTCAGCCCCAGCATTTT. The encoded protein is CASSISVAQPQHF.

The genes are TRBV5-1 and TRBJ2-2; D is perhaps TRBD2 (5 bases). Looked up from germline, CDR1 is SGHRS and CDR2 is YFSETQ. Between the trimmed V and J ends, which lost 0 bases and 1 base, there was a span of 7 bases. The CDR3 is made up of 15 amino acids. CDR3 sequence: CASSLALVNTGELFF. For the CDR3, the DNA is TGCGCCAGCAGCTTGGCACTAGTGAACACCGGGGAGCTGTTTTTT.

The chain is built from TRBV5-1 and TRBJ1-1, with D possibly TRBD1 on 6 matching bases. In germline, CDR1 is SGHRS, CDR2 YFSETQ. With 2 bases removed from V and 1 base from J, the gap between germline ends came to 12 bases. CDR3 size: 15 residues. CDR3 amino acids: CASSFEAGANTEAFF. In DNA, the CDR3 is TGCGCCAGCAGCTTCGAGGCAGGGGCGAACACTGAAGCTTTCTTT. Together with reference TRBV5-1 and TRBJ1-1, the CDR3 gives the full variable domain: KAGVTQTPRYLIKTRGQQVTLSCSPISGHRSVSWYQQTPGQGLQFLFEYFSETQRNKGNFPGRFSGRQFSNSRSEMNVSTLELGDSALYLCASSFEAGANTEAFFGQGTRLTVV.

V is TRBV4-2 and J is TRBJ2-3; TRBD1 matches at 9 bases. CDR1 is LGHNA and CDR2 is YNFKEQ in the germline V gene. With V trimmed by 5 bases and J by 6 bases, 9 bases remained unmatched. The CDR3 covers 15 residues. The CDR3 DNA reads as TGTGCCAGCAGCACTCCGGGACAGGGTTCCGATACGCAGTATTTT. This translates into CASSTPGQGSDTQYF.

In DNA form, the CDR3 reads TGTGCCAGCAGCGTCCGGACTAGCTTGAACACCGGGGAGCTGTTTTTT. Amino acids: CASSVRTSLNTGELFF. The chain employs TRBV9 and TRBJ2-2; 8 positions agree with TRBD2. Germline loops: CDR1 SGDLS, CDR2 YYNGEE. Trimming at V came to 2 bases and at J to 1 base, leaving 4 bases not matched to a gene. This CDR3 contains 16 residues.

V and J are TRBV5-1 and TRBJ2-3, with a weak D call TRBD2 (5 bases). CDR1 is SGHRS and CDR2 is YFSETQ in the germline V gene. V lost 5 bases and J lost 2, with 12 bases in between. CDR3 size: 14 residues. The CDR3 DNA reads TGCGCCAGCAGTCGTGACGGGGACACAGATACGCAGTATTTT. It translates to CASSRDGDTDTQYF.

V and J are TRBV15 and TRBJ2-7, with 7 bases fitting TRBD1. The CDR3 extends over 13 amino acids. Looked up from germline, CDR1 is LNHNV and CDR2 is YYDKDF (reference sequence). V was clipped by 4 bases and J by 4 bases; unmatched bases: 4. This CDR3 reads CATSMGQTYEQYF. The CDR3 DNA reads TGTGCCACCAGCATGGGACAGACTTACGAGCAGTACTTC.

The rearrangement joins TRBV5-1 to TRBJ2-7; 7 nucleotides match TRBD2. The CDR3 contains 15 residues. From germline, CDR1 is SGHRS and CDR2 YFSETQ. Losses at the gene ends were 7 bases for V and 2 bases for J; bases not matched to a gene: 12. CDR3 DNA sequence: TGCGCCAGCGCCTGGTTTTCTAGCGGAACCTACGAGCAGTACTTC. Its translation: CASAWFSSGTYEQYF.

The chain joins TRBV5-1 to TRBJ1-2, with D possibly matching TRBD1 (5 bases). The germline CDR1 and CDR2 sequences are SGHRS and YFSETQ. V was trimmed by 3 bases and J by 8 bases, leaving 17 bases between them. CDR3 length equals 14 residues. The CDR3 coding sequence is TGCGCCAGCAGCTCAACCGGGGCCGCCAGCGGCTACACCTTC. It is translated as CASSSTGAASGYTF.

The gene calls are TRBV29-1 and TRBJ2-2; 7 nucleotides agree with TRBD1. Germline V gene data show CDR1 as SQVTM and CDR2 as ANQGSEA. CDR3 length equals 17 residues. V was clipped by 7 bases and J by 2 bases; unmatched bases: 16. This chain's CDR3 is CSAIPLETGSNTGELFF. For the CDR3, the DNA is TGCAGCGCAATCCCCCTGGAGACAGGGTCAAACACCGGGGAGCTGTTTTTT.

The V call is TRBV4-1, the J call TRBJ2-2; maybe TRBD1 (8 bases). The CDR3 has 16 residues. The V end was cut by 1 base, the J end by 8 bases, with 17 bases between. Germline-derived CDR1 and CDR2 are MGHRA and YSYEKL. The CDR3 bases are TGCGCCAGCAGCCAAGTACAGGGGGGGGGAATTGGGGAGCTGTTTTTT. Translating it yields CASSQVQGGGIGELFF.

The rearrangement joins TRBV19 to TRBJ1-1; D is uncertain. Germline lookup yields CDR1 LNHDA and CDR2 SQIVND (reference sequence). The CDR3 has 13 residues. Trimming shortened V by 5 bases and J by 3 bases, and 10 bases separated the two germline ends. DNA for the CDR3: TGTGCCAGTAGTTGGCAGGACCACACTGAAGCTTTCTTT. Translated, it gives CASSWQDHTEAFF.

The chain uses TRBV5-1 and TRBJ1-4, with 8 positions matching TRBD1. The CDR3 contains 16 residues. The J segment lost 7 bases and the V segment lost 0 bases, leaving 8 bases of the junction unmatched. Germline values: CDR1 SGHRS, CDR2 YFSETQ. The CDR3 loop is CASSLASGGAGEKLFF. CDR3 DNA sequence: TGCGCCAGCAGCTTGGCCTCAGGGGGCGCTGGTGAAAAACTGTTTTTT.

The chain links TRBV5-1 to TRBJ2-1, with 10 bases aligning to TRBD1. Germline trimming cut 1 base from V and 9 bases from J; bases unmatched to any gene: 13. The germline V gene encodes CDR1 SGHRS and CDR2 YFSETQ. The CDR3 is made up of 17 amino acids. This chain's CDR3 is CASSLRPDRGQGVEQFF. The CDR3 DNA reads TGCGCCAGCAGCTTGAGGCCCGACAGGGGGCAAGGGGTTGAGCAGTTCTTC.

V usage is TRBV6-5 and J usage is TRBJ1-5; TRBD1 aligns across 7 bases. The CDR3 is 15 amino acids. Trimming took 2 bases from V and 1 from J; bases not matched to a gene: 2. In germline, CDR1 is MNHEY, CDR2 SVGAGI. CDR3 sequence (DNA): TGTGCCAGCAGTTACACGGGACAGAGCAATCAGCCCCAGCATTTT. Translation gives CASSYTGQSNQPQHF.

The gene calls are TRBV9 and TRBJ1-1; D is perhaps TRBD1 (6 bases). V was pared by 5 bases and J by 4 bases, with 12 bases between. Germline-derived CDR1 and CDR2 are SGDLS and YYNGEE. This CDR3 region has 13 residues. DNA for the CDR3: TGTGCCAGCAGTTCTAGAGGGGGCACTGAAGCTTTCTTT. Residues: CASSSRGGTEAFF. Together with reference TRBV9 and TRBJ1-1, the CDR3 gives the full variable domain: DSGVTQTPKHLITATGQRVTLRCSPRSGDLSVYWYQQSLDQGLQFLIQYYNGEERAKGNILERFSAQQFPDLHSELNLSSLELGDSALYFCASSSRGGTEAFFGQGTRLTVV.

CDR3 loop: CASKPGGLNNNQPQHF. The CDR3 DNA reads as TGTGCCAGCAAACCAGGGGGTCTGAATAACAATCAGCCCCAGCATTTT. The chain joins TRBV27 to TRBJ1-5, with 7 bases lining up with TRBD1. CDR1 and CDR2 (germline): MNHEY, SMNVEV (reference sequence). The CDR3 contains 16 residues. The V gene end was trimmed by 7 bases and the J gene end by 3 bases; junction bases not matched to a gene: 12.

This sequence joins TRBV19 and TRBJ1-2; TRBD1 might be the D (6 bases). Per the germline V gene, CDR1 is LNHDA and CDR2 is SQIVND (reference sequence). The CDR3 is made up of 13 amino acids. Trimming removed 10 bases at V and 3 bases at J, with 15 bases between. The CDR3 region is CATHKPGDYGYTF. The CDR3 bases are TGTGCCACCCATAAGCCAGGGGACTATGGCTACACCTTC.

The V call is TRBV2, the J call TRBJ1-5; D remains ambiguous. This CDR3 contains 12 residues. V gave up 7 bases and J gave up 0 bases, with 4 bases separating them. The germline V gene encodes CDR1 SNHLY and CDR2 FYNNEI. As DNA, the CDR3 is TGTGCCAGCACGAATAGCAATCAGCCCCAGCATTTT. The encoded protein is CASTNSNQPQHF.

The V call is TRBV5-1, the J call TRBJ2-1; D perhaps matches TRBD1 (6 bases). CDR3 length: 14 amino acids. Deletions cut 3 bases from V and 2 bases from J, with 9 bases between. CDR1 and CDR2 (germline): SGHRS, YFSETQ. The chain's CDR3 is CASSSDSPYNEQFF. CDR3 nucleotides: TGCGCCAGCAGCTCGGACAGTCCCTACAATGAGCAGTTCTTC.

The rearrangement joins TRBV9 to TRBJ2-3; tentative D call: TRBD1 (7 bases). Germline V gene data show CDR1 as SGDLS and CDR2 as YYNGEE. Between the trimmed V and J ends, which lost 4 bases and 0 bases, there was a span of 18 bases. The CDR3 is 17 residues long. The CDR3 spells CASSPRGDIASTDTQYF. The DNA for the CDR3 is TGTGCCAGCAGCCCCAGGGGGGACATTGCGAGCACAGATACGCAGTATTTT.

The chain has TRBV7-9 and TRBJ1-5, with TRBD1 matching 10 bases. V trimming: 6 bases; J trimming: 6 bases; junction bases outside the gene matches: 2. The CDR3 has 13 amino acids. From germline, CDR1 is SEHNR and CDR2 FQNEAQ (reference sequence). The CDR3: CASSGTGVQPQHF. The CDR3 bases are TGTGCCAGCAGTGGGACAGGGGTTCAGCCCCAGCATTTT.